These 11 T cell receptor beta chains share one sample of origin, sequenced in a study of spatial heterogeneity in lung cancer. Study observations and caveats: Tracking of tumor mutation counts was seen in expanded intratumoral alpha and beta TCR counts.

TCRdb redid the calling of the 5' RACE reads with MiXCR, one entry per CDR3 protein. The table records more than 9,500 distinct CDR3 sequences, roughly 14% of them present only once. These receptors are not linked to any known antigen. Sample time point: sample taken at primary tumor resection. Sequenced here: lung tumor tissue, sampled at surgery. The receptor set was obtained from a male donor with early-stage non-small cell lung cancer.

This clonotype was picked up many times. The gene calls are TRBV6-5 and TRBJ2-1; the match to TRBD2 covers 9 bases. The CDR3 contains 13 residues. The germline CDR1 and CDR2 sequences are MNHEY and SVGAGI. J was trimmed by 7 bases and V by 6 bases; bases with no gene match: 4. The CDR3 DNA follows: TGTGCCAGCAGAGGGACTAGCTGGAATGAGCAGTTCTTC. Translating gives CASRGTSWNEQFF.

This clonotype is judged medium-sized. The CDR3 DNA sequence: TGTGCCAGCAGCCAAACAGACAGGGGCACTGAAGCTTTCTTT. Translating it yields CASSQTDRGTEAFF. The J gene is TRBJ1-1, the V gene TRBV12-3 or TRBV12-4, with TRBD1 matching 8 bases. Losses at the gene ends were 6 bases for V and 4 bases for J; bases not matched to a gene: 7. CDR3 length: 14 residues.

This clonotype was counted many times. The chain is built from TRBV7-2 and TRBJ2-7; 7 positions agree with TRBD2. Trimming took 4 bases from V and 7 from J; bases not matched to a gene: 10. Per germline, CDR1 SGHTA and CDR2 FQGNSA. There are 14 residues in the CDR3. DNA of the CDR3: TGTGCCAGCAGCTCCCCTGGGAGGGCAGGGGAGCAGTACTTC. This encodes CASSSPGRAGEQYF. Supplemented by reference TRBV7-2 and TRBJ2-7, the full variable domain reads GAGVSQSPSNKVTEKGKDVELRCDPISGHTALYWYRQSLGQGLEFLIYFQGNSAPDKSGLPSDRFSAERTGGSVSTLTIQRTQQEDSAVYLCASSSPGRAGEQYFGPGTRLTVT.

This clonotype was counted at least ten times. This chain connects TRBV12-3 or TRBV12-4 to TRBJ1-4, with no clear D. V was clipped by 2 bases and J by 3 bases, with 10 bases between them. The CDR3 contains 15 residues. DNA of the CDR3: TGTGCCAGCAGTTTAAAGCGGCAGCCTAATGAAAAACTGTTTTTT. Its translation is CASSLKRQPNEKLFF.

This clonotype ranks as medium-sized. The chain links TRBV6-5 to TRBJ2-3; 11 bases agree with TRBD1. V lost 10 bases to trimming and J lost 3 bases; unmatched junction nucleotides: 6. The CDR3 length is 14 residues. Germline V gives CDR1 MNHEY, CDR2 SVGAGI. The CDR3 protein is CANSGDRGTDTQYF. The CDR3 DNA reads as TGTGCCAACTCTGGGGACAGGGGGACAGATACGCAGTATTTT.

By share, this clonotype counts as medium-sized (0.01 to 0.1%). V gene TRBV20-1 combines with J gene TRBJ1-1, with D hard to call. CDR3 length equals 13 residues. The V end was cut by 0 bases, the J end by 5 bases, with 10 bases between. CDR1 and CDR2 from the germline V gene are DFQATT and SNEGSKA (reference sequence). Written as DNA, the CDR3 is TGCAGTGCTAGAGATCCCGACTCAACTGAAGCTTTCTTT. This translates into CSARDPDSTEAFF.

This clonotype was counted a few times. The genes are TRBV21-1 and TRBJ2-1; TRBD2, the table's D call, was not compared with the DNA. TRBV21-1 is reported as a pseudogene. The length of the CDR3 is 16 residues. CDR3 in amino acids: CASSWGLPESYNEQFF. CDR3 nucleotides: TGTGCCAGCAGCTGGGGACTTCCAGAATCCTACAATGAGCAGTTCTTC.

The sample holds many counts of this clonotype. This chain joins TRBV12-3 or TRBV12-4 and TRBJ1-5; D not resolved. CDR3 length: 12 amino acids. Trimming left V 3 bases short and J 2 bases short, with 2 bases between. CDR3 coding DNA: TGTGCCAGCAGTTTCGGCAATCAGCCCCAGCATTTT. Protein product: CASSFGNQPQHF.

The J gene is TRBJ2-5, the V gene TRBV10-3, with D perhaps matching TRBD2 (5 bases). Germline V lookup: CDR1 ENHRY, CDR2 SYGVKD. V lost 9 bases and J lost 2, with 13 bases in between. This CDR3 contains 13 residues. The DNA of the CDR3 is TGTGCCATGAAGGACGGGAATCAAGAGACCCAGTACTTC. This translates into CAMKDGNQETQYF.

The table lists this clonotype with a count of one. The chain is built from TRBV7-7 and TRBJ2-2; D not certain. Germline values: CDR1 SSHAT, CDR2 FNYEAQ (reference sequence). The length of the CDR3 is 13 residues. V was shortened by 1 base and J by 6 bases, with 6 bases between the two germline ends. As DNA, the CDR3 is TGTGCCAGCAGCTTAGTTTATGCCGGGGAGCTGTTTTTT. This gives the protein CASSLVYAGELFF.

This clonotype occurred a few times. The chain carries TRBV2 and TRBJ2-7; D may be TRBD1 (5 bases). Per the germline V gene, CDR1 is SNHLY and CDR2 is FYNNEI. Deletions cut 6 bases from V and 3 bases from J, with 9 bases between. The CDR3 has 12 residues. The CDR3: CASSRRGYEQYF. As DNA, the CDR3 is TGTGCCAGCAGCCGTAGGGGCTACGAGCAGTACTTC.